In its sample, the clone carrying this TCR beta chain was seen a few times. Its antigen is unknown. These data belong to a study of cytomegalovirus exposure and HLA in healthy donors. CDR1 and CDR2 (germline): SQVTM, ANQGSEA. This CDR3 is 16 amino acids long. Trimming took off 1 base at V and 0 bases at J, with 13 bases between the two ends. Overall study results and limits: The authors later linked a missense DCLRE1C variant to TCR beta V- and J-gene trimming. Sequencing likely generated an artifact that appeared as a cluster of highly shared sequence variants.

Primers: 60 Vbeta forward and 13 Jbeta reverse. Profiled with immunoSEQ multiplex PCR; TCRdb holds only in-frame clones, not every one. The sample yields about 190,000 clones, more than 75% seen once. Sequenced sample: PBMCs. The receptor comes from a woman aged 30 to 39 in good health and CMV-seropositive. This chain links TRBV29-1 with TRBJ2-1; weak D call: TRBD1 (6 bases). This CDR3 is CSVEGGGGHSYNEQFF. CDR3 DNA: TGCAGCGTTGAAGGTGGGGGCGGACACTCCTACAATGAGCAGTTCTTC.